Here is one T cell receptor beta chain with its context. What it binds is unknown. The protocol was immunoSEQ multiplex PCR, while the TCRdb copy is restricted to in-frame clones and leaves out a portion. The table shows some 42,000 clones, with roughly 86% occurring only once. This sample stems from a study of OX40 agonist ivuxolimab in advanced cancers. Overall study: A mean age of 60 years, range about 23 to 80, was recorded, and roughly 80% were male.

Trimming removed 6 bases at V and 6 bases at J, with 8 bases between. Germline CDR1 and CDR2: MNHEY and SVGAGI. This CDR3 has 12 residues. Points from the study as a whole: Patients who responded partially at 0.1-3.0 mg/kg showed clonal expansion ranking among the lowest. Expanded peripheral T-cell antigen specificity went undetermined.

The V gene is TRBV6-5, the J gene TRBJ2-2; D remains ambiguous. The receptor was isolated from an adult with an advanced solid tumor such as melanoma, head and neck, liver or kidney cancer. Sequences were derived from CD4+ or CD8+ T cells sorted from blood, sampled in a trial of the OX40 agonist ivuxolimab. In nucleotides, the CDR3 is TGTGCCAGCAGCTCCTGGGCCGGGGAGCTGTTTTTT. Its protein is CASSSWAGELFF.